This T cell receptor beta chain was recorded in a study of CD8+ T cells in alopecia areata. As for the study in general: The drug, oral tofacitinib, was given to treated patients at 5 to 10 mg twice daily. The study, taken as a whole, reports: Sequencing of scalp tissue also captures the resident alphabeta T cells of normal skin. In patients, TCRs were shared less clearly than in mice, and HLA may possibly be involved.

On this clone itself: Its target is not known.

As the sequencing template, cDNA was produced by extracting RNA and reverse transcribing it. The assay was immunoSEQ multiplex PCR, and TCRdb's table has in-frame clones only and misses some. The sample holds 45,000 to 70,000 clones, about 96% seen once. The CDR3 totals 16 residues. V lost 4 bases to trimming and J lost 7 bases; unmatched junction nucleotides: 12. Germline V CDR1 and CDR2: SGDLS, YYNGEE. The chain employs TRBV9 and TRBJ2-2, with TRBD2 identical over 8 bases. This specimen was CD8+ T cells sorted from blood, taken at week 0. This TCR derives from a human donor with alopecia areata. DNA for the CDR3: TGTGCCAGCAGCCCAAGGCTAAGCGGGGGAGGCGGGGAGCTGTTTTTT. Protein: CASSPRLSGGGGELFF.